Following are 14 T cell receptor beta chains from one sample sequenced in a study of beta chain features in type 1 diabetes. Study-wide points: When Type 1 diabetes patients were examined, their TCRB CDR3s proved moderately but significantly shorter in all four CD4+ subsets.

The authors reverse transcribed all of the isolated RNA, so sequencing captured expressed TCRB transcripts. Assay: immunoSEQ multiplex PCR; the TCRdb copy retains only in-frame clones and omits some. The data contain roughly 180,000 clones, approximately 8.1% of them seen just once; the ten biggest clones take up under 0.55%. These receptors lack a known antigen. Sequenced input: central memory CD4+ T cells from blood. These TCRs come from a man aged 18 to 29 with type 1 diabetes.

This clone was counted a few times. The V call is TRBV10-3, the J call TRBJ1-5, with TRBD1 as a possible D gene (6 bases). CDR1 and CDR2 (germline): ENHRY, SYGVKD. V lost 0 bases to trimming and J lost 6 bases, with 15 bases between them. The CDR3 totals 16 residues. The CDR3 sequence: CAISESGQGWGQPQHF. CDR3 DNA: TGTGCCATCAGTGAGTCGGGGCAGGGGTGGGGTCAGCCCCAGCATTTT.

The rearrangement uses TRBV5-4 and TRBJ2-2; D is unclear. The ends were cut back, 4 bases at V and 3 bases at J, with 4 bases in the middle. The CDR3 has 12 residues. Germline CDR1 SGHNT, CDR2 YYREEE (reference sequence). The CDR3, as DNA: TGTGCCAGCAGCCCGTACACCGGGGAGCTGTTTTTT. Translated: CASSPYTGELFF.

This clone has just a few counts. The chain carries TRBV28 and TRBJ1-6, with D perhaps TRBD1 (6 bases). The CDR3 sequence is 13 residues long. CDR1 is MDHEN and CDR2 is SYDVKM in the germline V gene. V lost 6 bases, J lost 8 bases, and 11 bases lay in between. The CDR3 loop is CASSTGSDSPLHF. CDR3 sequence (DNA): TGTGCCAGCAGCACAGGGAGCGATTCACCCCTCCACTTT. The whole variable domain, filled in from reference TRBV28 and TRBJ1-6, reads DVKVTQSSRYLVKRTGEKVFLECVQDMDHENMFWYRQDPGLGLRLIYFSYDVKMKEKGDIPEGYSVSREKKERFSLILESASTNQTSMYLCASSTGSDSPLHFGNGTRLTVT.

This clone was observed a handful of times. The chain links TRBV18 to TRBJ2-1; possible D gene TRBD1, 6 bases. CDR1 is KGHSH, CDR2 LQKENI, per germline. The CDR3 is 15 residues long. V was trimmed by 4 bases and J by 7 bases, leaving 17 bases between them. CDR3 bases: TGTGCCAGCTCACGTAACAGGGTTGACGGAAATGAGCAGTTCTTC. This codes for CASSRNRVDGNEQFF.

This clone was found a few times. The rearrangement links TRBV6-6 to TRBJ1-2; TRBD1 is a possible D gene (5 bases). Germline lookup yields CDR1 MNHNY and CDR2 SVGAGI (reference sequence). Trimming took off 6 bases at V and 8 bases at J, with 25 bases between the two ends. The CDR3 contains 16 residues. Here the CDR3 reads CASSGTTDSDSGGYTF. The CDR3 DNA is TGTGCCAGCAGCGGAACGACCGACAGTGACTCAGGGGGCTACACCTTC.

The chain employs TRBV4-2 and TRBJ1-2; 8 bases fit TRBD1. The CDR3 covers 16 residues. Germline V gene sequence: CDR1 LGHNA, CDR2 YNFKEQ. V lost 3 bases, J lost 6 bases, and 12 bases stayed unmatched. This CDR3 is CASSHTSSTQGDGYTF. The CDR3 DNA follows: TGTGCCAGCAGCCATACTAGTTCTACACAGGGGGATGGCTACACCTTC.

The chain is built from TRBV28 and TRBJ1-1; 7 nucleotides match TRBD1. This CDR3 is built from 14 residues. V was pared by 2 bases and J by 3 bases, with 3 bases of the junction left unmatched. The germline V gene encodes CDR1 MDHEN and CDR2 SYDVKM. This CDR3 reads CASSLGTAYTEAFF. For the CDR3, the DNA is TGTGCCAGCAGTTTAGGGACAGCTTACACTGAAGCTTTCTTT.

The chain carries TRBV7-2 and TRBJ2-1; 8 nucleotides align to TRBD1. CDR1 and CDR2 from the germline V gene are SGHTA and FQGNSA. CDR3 length: 15 residues. V shed 5 bases, J shed 10 bases, and the junction held 13 bases outside the gene matches. CDR3 in amino acids: CASSPPTGGGREQFF. Written as DNA, the CDR3 is TGTGCCAGCAGCCCTCCTACAGGGGGAGGCCGCGAGCAGTTCTTC.

The chain recombines TRBV2 with TRBJ2-5; D is perhaps TRBD2 (7 bases). V was clipped by 8 bases and J by 5 bases, with 18 bases between them. The CDR3 loop spans 14 amino acids. Germline CDR1 SNHLY, CDR2 FYNNEI. In DNA form, the CDR3 reads TGTGCCAGCGAATCGGGGGGCGCCGGGGAGACCCAGTACTTC. Translation gives CASESGGAGETQYF.

As concerns this clone: One end of the junction varies from germline; a read error may be responsible. The gene calls are TRBV29-1 and TRBJ2-1; 9 nucleotides line up with TRBD1. The CDR3 spans 14 residues. Germline V gene sequence: CDR1 SQVTM, CDR2 ANQGSEA. CDR3 in DNA: TGCAACGTTGGTCCGGGACAGGGACGCAATGAGCAGTTCTTC. Protein product: CNVGPGQGRNEQFF.

The chain carries TRBV7-8 and TRBJ2-7, with no clear D. The CDR3 has 14 amino acids. In germline, CDR1 is SGHVS, CDR2 FQNEAQ. V dropped 10 bases and J dropped 2 bases, with 18 bases sitting between them. Written as DNA, the CDR3 is TGTGCCACCTCCCATAGAGCTCCCGCCTACGAGCAGTACTTC. Its protein is CATSHRAPAYEQYF. The full variable domain, its missing parts supplied by reference TRBV7-8 and TRBJ2-7, is GAGVSQSPRYKVAKRGQDVALRCDPISGHVSLFWYQQALGQGPEFLTYFQNEAQLDKSGLPSDRFFAERPEGSVSTLKIQRTQQEDSAVYLCATSHRAPAYEQYFGPGTRLTVT.

This clone has only a few counts. CDR3 sequence reads: CATSRGQGERNEQYF. The CDR3 nucleotides read TGTGCCACCAGCAGAGGACAGGGGGAGAGGAACGAGCAGTACTTC. The chain is built from TRBV15 and TRBJ2-7; 9 bases are a match to TRBD1. The CDR3 is made up of 15 amino acids. Trimming took 1 base from V and 5 from J; bases not matched to a gene: 6. CDR1 and CDR2 from the germline V gene are LNHNV and YYDKDF (reference sequence).

The CDR3 reads CASSQNPTGENSPLHF. CDR3 in DNA: TGCGCCAGCAGCCAAAACCCAACAGGGGAGAATTCACCCCTCCACTTT. The chain is built from TRBV4-1 and TRBJ1-6; 7 positions match TRBD1. Unmatched junction bases numbered 8, after V lost 2 bases and J lost 7 bases. Looked up from germline, CDR1 is MGHRA and CDR2 is YSYEKL. The length of the CDR3 is 16 residues.

The V gene is TRBV28, the J gene TRBJ2-7, with a possible D match to TRBD2 (7 bases). This CDR3 comprises 15 residues. Germline V gene sequence: CDR1 MDHEN, CDR2 SYDVKM. The germline V and J ends were trimmed by 5 bases and 5 bases, with 19 bases remaining between them. CDR3 loop: CASSRQRAGGHEQYF. CDR3 nucleotide sequence: TGTGCCAGCAGTCGCCAAAGAGCCGGGGGGCACGAGCAGTACTTC.